This T cell receptor (beta chain) was recovered during a study of OX40 agonist ivuxolimab in advanced cancers. Clones were sequenced by immunoSEQ multiplex PCR, and TCRdb holds only the in-frame ones, with some missing. The table has just over 60,000 clones, roughly 90% seen once. Of note for this clone: The antigen is not known.

Germline CDR1 and CDR2: SGHDT and YYEEEE. The CDR3 is 15 residues long. With 4 bases clipped from V and 0 bases from J, the junction kept 6 bases outside the gene matches. General study results and limits: Expanded clones were, on average, more numerous among CD8+ T cells than CD4+.

The starting material was CD4+ or CD8+ T cells sorted from blood, obtained in a trial of the OX40 agonist ivuxolimab. V and J are TRBV5-6 and TRBJ2-7; 8 bases agree with TRBD2. This TCR was sampled from an adult with an advanced solid tumor such as melanoma, head and neck, liver or kidney cancer. The CDR3 nucleotides are TGTGCCAGCAGCCTGATGGGACTAGACTCCTACGAGCAGTACTTC. Protein sequence: CASSLMGLDSYEQYF.